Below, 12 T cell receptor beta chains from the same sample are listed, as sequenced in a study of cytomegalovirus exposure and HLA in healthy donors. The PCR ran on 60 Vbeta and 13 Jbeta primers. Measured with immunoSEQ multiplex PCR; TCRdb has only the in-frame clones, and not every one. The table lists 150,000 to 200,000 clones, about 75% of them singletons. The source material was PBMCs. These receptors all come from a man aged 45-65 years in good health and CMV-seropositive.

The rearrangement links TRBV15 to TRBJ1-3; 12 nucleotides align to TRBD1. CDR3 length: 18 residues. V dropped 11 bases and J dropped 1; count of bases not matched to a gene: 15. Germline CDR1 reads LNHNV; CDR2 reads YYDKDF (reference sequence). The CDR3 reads CASNPGTGGWGSGNTIYF. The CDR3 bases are TGTGCCTCCAACCCCGGGACAGGGGGCTGGGGGTCTGGAAACACCATATATTTT.

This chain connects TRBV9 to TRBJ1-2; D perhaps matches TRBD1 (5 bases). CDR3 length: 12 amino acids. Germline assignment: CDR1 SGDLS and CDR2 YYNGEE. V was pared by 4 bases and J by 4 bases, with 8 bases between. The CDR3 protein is CASSPGGYGYTF. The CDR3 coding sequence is TGTGCCAGCAGCCCGGGGGGCTATGGCTACACCTTC. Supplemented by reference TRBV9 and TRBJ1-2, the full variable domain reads DSGVTQTPKHLITATGQRVTLRCSPRSGDLSVYWYQQSLDQGLQFLIQYYNGEERAKGNILERFSAQQFPDLHSELNLSSLELGDSALYFCASSPGGYGYTFGSGTRLTVV.

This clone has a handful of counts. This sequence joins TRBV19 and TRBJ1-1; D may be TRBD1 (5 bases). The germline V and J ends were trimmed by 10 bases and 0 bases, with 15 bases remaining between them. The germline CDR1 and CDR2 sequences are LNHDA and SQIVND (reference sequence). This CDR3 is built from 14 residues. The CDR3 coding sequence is TGTGCCACGGGGGGGAAGGGTATGAACACTGAAGCTTTCTTT. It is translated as CATGGKGMNTEAFF.

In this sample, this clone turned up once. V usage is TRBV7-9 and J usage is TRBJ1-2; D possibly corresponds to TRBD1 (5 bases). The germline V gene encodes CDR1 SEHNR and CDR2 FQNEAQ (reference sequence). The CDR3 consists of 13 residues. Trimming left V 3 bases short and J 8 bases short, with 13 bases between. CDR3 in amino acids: CASSLGQGEGYTF. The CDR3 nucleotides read TGTGCCAGCAGCTTGGGTCAGGGTGAGGGCTACACCTTC.

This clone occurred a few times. The CDR3 DNA sequence: TGTGCCAGCAGTTATTCCAGTCGGGGGGAGCAGTTCTTC. Translating it yields CASSYSSRGEQFF. V gene TRBV6-5 combines with J gene TRBJ2-1, with D maybe TRBD2 (6 bases). The CDR3 loop spans 13 amino acids. CDR1 MNHEY and CDR2 SVGAGI come from the germline V gene. V was trimmed by 3 bases and J by 10 bases, leaving 13 bases between them.

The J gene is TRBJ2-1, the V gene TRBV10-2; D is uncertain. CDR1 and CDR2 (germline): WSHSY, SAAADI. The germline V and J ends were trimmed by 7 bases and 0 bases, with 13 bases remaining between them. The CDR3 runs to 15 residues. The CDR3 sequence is CASTPRVGSYNEQFF. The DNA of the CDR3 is TGCGCCAGCACCCCTAGAGTAGGCTCCTACAATGAGCAGTTCTTC.

CDR3 in amino acids: CASSKIPLARATDTQYF. The DNA of the CDR3 is TGTGCCAGCAGCAAAATCCCACTAGCACGAGCCACAGATACGCAGTATTTT. V usage is TRBV5-6 and J usage is TRBJ2-3; D may be TRBD2 (6 bases). Trimming shortened V by 4 bases and J by 2 bases, and 20 bases separated the two germline ends. The CDR3 sequence is 17 residues long. Per the germline V gene, CDR1 is SGHDT and CDR2 is YYEEEE.

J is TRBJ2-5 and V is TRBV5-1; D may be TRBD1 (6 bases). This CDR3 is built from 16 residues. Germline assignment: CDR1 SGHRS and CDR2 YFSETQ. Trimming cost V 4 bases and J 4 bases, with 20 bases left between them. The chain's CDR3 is CASSPTTGKRGETQYF. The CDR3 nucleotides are TGCGCCAGCAGCCCAACAACAGGGAAAAGGGGAGAGACCCAGTACTTC.

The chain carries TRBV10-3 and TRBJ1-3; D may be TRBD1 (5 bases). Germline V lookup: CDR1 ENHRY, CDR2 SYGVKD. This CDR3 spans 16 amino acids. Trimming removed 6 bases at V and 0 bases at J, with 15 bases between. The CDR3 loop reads CAIRTMGRDSGNTIYF. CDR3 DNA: TGTGCCATCAGGACGATGGGGCGCGACTCTGGAAACACCATATATTTT.

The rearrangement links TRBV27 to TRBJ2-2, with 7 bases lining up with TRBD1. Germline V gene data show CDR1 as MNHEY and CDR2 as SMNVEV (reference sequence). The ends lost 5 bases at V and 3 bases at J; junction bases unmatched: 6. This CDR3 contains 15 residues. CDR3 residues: CASSPGDRDTGELFF. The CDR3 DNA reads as TGTGCCAGCAGTCCCGGAGACAGGGACACCGGGGAGCTGTTTTTT.

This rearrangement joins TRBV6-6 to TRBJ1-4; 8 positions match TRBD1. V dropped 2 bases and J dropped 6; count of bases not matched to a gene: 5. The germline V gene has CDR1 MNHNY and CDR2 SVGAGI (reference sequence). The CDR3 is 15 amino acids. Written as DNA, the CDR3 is TGTGCCAGCAGTTACAGGACAGGGAGGGATGAAAAACTGTTTTTT. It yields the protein CASSYRTGRDEKLFF.

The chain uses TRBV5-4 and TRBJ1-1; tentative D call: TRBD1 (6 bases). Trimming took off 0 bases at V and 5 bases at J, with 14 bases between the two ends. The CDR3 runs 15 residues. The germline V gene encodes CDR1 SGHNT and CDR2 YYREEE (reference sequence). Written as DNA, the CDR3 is TGTGCCAGCAGCTTGGAAGGCAGGGGAGATACTGAAGCTTTCTTT. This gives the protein CASSLEGRGDTEAFF.